The T cell receptor beta chain described here comes from a study of blood T cell repertoires in COVID-19. Overall study context: Sites in the United States, Italy and Spain provided acute and convalescent COVID-19 samples. T cells, B-cell-depleted T cells, or PBMCs provided the cDNA or gDNA that served as material.

The germline gives CDR1 WNHNN, CDR2 SYGVQD (reference sequence). CDR3 size: 12 residues. As concerns this clone: A read error may account for a junction end that differs from germline.

Enrolment of Seattle patients took place during active infection, and they were followed longitudinally. TCRdb's copy holds only in-frame clones and misses some; the assay was immunoSEQ multiplex PCR. The table lists approximately 400,000 clones, 70% to 90% of them singletons, with around 12% in the top ten. The source of this sequence is a woman in her forties or fifties with COVID-19, enrolled during active disease. J is TRBJ2-7 and V is TRBV10-1, with 8 bases lining up with TRBD1. The specimen was peripheral blood. The CDR3 reads CASSRSRQGQIF. The CDR3 DNA sequence: TGCGCCAGCAGTCGATCCCGACAGGGGCAAATCTTC.